This T cell receptor (beta chain) was profiled in a study of blood T cell repertoires in COVID-19. Profiling relied on immunoSEQ multiplex PCR, and the TCRdb table lists in-frame clones only, not all of them. The sample lists fewer than 250,000 clones, about 91% occurring once. Germline loops: CDR1 LGHDT, CDR2 YNNKEL (reference sequence). V lost 5 bases and J 1 base, leaving 5 bases between the germline ends. The length of the CDR3 is 13 residues. Across fewer than 25 US areas, participants ranged in age from roughly 18 to 89 years. Cohort placement rested on clinical history that participants reported themselves.

The sample taken for sequencing was PBMCs or T cells enriched from blood (not recorded which). The sequence derives from a woman in her twenties or thirties with acute COVID-19. V gene TRBV3-1 (or the pseudogene TRBV3-2) combines with J gene TRBJ2-2; D gene uncertain. CDR3 amino acids: CASSFRNTGELFF. The CDR3 DNA follows: TGTGCCAGCAGCTTTAGGAACACCGGGGAGCTGTTTTTT.